A selection of T cell receptor beta chains follows, all from one sample in a study of regulatory T cells in long-lasting Graves disease. Each CDR3 protein gets one entry after TCRdb re-called the multiplex PCR reads with MiXCR. This table holds a few hundred thousand distinct CDR3 sequences, about 25% found once. Sample: peripheral blood mononuclear cells (PBMCs), taken when the disease was refractory, from a patient treated with antithyroid drugs. The receptors derive from a female donor with Graves disease. Each CDR3 is given with its conserved first and last residue. D genes are given only for firm matches. Size is stated for part of the rows, as once, few or many counts, or as a class when the clone is expanded.

j_call v_call d_call clone_size cdr3_nt cdr3_aa
TRBJ2-3 TRBV3-1 NA NA TGTGCCAGCAGCCAAGATCGGCCGGGAGTCAGAGATACGCAGTATTTT CASSQDRPGVRDTQYF
TRBJ2-4 TRBV5-1 NA many TGCGCCAGCAGGCTTCGTCCTACACAGGGCGGCATTCAGTACTTC CASRLRPTQGGIQYF
TRBJ2-7 TRBV11-2 NA NA TGTGCCAGCAGCTTAGATCCTCGAGATACGGGCGAGCAGTACTTC CASSLDPRDTGEQYF
TRBJ1-6 TRBV4-3 TRBD1 few TGCGCCAGCAGCCAAGTAGTCCAGATAATCTCCGGGACAGGGAATTCACCCCTCCACTTT CASSQVVQIISGTGNSPLHF
TRBJ2-7 TRBV6-1 TRBD1 NA TGTGCCAGCAGAGAGACAGGGTTCCCCACCTACGAGCAGTACTTC CASRETGFPTYEQYF
TRBJ1-1 TRBV7-8 TRBD1 NA TGTGCCAGCAGCCCTATTAGTTTTCGGTCCGAGACAGGGGCGAACACTGAAGCTTTCTTT CASSPISFRSETGANTEAFF
TRBJ2-7 TRBV6-2/TRBV6-3 TRBD2 NA TGTGCCAGCAGACCAGCGACTAGCGGGAGTTACGAGCAGTACTTC CASRPATSGSYEQYF
TRBJ2-7 TRBV11-2 NA many TGTGCCAGCAGCTTAGATTCTGAGGGAGGTTACGAGCAGTACTTC CASSLDSEGGYEQYF
TRBJ1-2 TRBV11-2 TRBD1 many TGTGCCAGCAGCTCCCTCCGGGGCAGGGGGCTCTATGGCTACACCTTC CASSSLRGRGLYGYTF
TRBJ1-2 TRBV7-8 NA many TGTGCCAGCAGCTTAGTTGACACCAGTATCCGCTACACCTTC CASSLVDTSIRYTF
TRBJ1-1 TRBV18 NA many TGTGCCAGCTCACCAGGGAGTCCTGAAGCTTTCTTT CASSPGSPEAFF
TRBJ2-5 TRBV20-1 NA few TGCAGTGCTAGTATCGCCTCCGCTTTGCGGGAGACCCAGTACTTC CSASIASALRETQYF
TRBJ1-6 TRBV28 NA many TGTGCCAGCAGTTCAACCGTACCACCCCTCCACTTT CASSSTVPPLHF
TRBJ2-7 TRBV12-3/TRBV12-4 NA NA TGTGCCAGCAGTCCCGGGACACAAGGAGGCGAGCAGTACTTC CASSPGTQGGEQYF
TRBJ1-5 TRBV6-1 TRBD1 few TGTGCCAGCGCCGTGGGGACAGGGGGGACGGGGTTTAGTCAGCCCCAGCATTTT CASAVGTGGTGFSQPQHF
TRBJ2-6 TRBV19 NA NA TGTGCCAGTAGTATTTTATCAGACTCTGGGGCCAACGTCCTGACTTTC CASSILSDSGANVLTF
TRBJ2-5 TRBV13 NA few TGTGCCAGCAGCTTCGGTGTCAGGGGAGAGACCCAGTACTTC CASSFGVRGETQYF
TRBJ2-7 TRBV28 TRBD2 NA TGTGCCAGCAGTTCCCATCGGGAGGGCTACGAGCAGTACTTC CASSSHREGYEQYF
TRBJ2-2 TRBV3-1 NA NA TGTGCCAGCAGCCAAGATATAATAGTCTCTACCGGGGAGCTGTTTTTT CASSQDIIVSTGELFF
TRBJ2-7 TRBV28 NA many TGTGCCAGCAGGGGTTTAGAGGGAGCCTACGAGCAGTACTTC CASRGLEGAYEQYF
TRBJ2-5 TRBV7-9 NA many TGTGCCAGCAGCTCTATCGGAGAGACCCAGTACTTC CASSSIGETQYF
TRBJ2-7 TRBV10-3 NA few TGTGCCACCGGGCACTCCGACTACGAGCAGTACTTC CATGHSDYEQYF
TRBJ2-6 TRBV24-1 NA NA TGTGCCACCAGTGATCCGGACATCGGCTCTGGGGCCAACGTCCTGACTTTC CATSDPDIGSGANVLTF
TRBJ2-7 TRBV5-6 NA few TGTGCCAGCAGCCCGGTTCAGGCAACCTACGAGCAGTACTTC CASSPVQATYEQYF
TRBJ1-1 TRBV7-2 NA NA TGTGCCAGCAGCTTAGCGCAGACAGAAGCTTTCTTT CASSLAQTEAFF
TRBJ1-1 TRBV12-3/TRBV12-4 NA NA TGTGCCAGCAGTTTACGGCCGGAGCTGAACACTGAAGCTTTCTTT CASSLRPELNTEAFF
TRBJ2-7 TRBV5-1 TRBD2 NA TGCGCCAGCAGCTTCGCTAGCGGGACCTACGAGCAGTACTTC CASSFASGTYEQYF
TRBJ2-7 TRBV5-1 TRBD1 many TGCGCCAGCAGCCCTGGGGCAGGGGGTTATACCTACGAGCAGTACTTC CASSPGAGGYTYEQYF
TRBJ1-5 TRBV12-3/TRBV12-4 NA NA TGTGCCAGCAGCCTACGGCAGGGGTACAATCAGCCCCAGCATTTT CASSLRQGYNQPQHF
TRBJ2-7 TRBV30 TRBD2 NA TGTGCCTGGAGTGTCTTAGCGGGAGGTTCCTACGAGCAGTACTTC CAWSVLAGGSYEQYF
TRBJ2-7 TRBV5-6 NA many TGTGCCAGCAGCTTCTTGTACGAGCAGTACTTC CASSFLYEQYF
TRBJ2-5 TRBV20-1 NA many TGCAGTGCTAGAGATCTGAGCGCGTTACAAGAGACCCAGTACTTC CSARDLSALQETQYF
TRBJ2-7 TRBV6-1 TRBD2 few TGTGCCAGCAGCGGCTGGCGGGAGCGCTACGAGCAGTACTTC CASSGWRERYEQYF
TRBJ2-2 TRBV7-9 NA NA TGTGCCAGCAGCAGGGCGACAGACACCGGGGAGCTGTTTTTT CASSRATDTGELFF
TRBJ2-1 TRBV12-3/TRBV12-4 NA few TGTGCCAGCAGTTTGACGATGGGGCAGTTCTTC CASSLTMGQFF
TRBJ1-4 TRBV2 NA many TGTGCCAGCAAAAAGGGAACAACTAATGAAAAACTGTTTTTT CASKKGTTNEKLFF
TRBJ2-5 TRBV20-1 TRBD2 NA TGCAGTGCTAGAGACCAGCCTCGGGGACTAGCGGGAGCCGGGACCCAGTACTTC CSARDQPRGLAGAGTQYF
TRBJ1-5 TRBV6-1 TRBD1 NA TGTGCCAGCAGCCCCAGGGGGCTGGGCAATCAGCCCCAGCATTTT CASSPRGLGNQPQHF
TRBJ2-2 TRBV28 NA many TGTGCCAGCAGTCGGAGCACCGGGGAGCTGTTTTTT CASSRSTGELFF
TRBJ2-2 TRBV7-8 NA many TGTGCCTCCCTAAGCGGGCGGGATCGCACCGGGGAGCTGTTTTTT CASLSGRDRTGELFF
TRBJ1-2 TRBV18 NA NA TGTGCCAGCTCAGAATACCGGGACATAATTCAAGCTAACTATGGCTACACCTTC CASSEYRDIIQANYGYTF
TRBJ2-3 TRBV2 NA NA TGTGCCAGCATCAAAATCGGCGGAGGCACAGATACGCAGTATTTT CASIKIGGGTDTQYF
TRBJ2-6 TRBV30 NA NA TGTGCCTGGAGTGTAGCTGGGGCTGGGGCCAACGTCCTGACTTTC CAWSVAGAGANVLTF